The sequence of this TCR beta chain was determined in a study of T cells in Graves' hyperthyroidism and ophthalmopathy. With V trimmed by 3 bases and J by 1 base, 5 bases remained unmatched. The CDR3 totals 15 residues. In germline, CDR1 is MDHEN, CDR2 SYDVKM. This clonotype came up many times. Amplification of TCR beta CDR3 regions was performed using RNA transcripts as template. In the first-round RT-PCR of the TCR CDR3, the HTBI primer set was used. TCRdb called the multiplex PCR reads again in MiXCR, with one record for every CDR3 protein. The sample includes hundreds of thousands of distinct CDR3 sequences, approximately 15% of them seen just once. PBMCs stemmed from about 9.5 ml fresh peripheral blood.

The clonotype originates from a woman aged 40 to 50 with Graves' ophthalmopathy. V is TRBV28 and J is TRBJ2-7; 8 bases are a match to TRBD1. The sample taken for sequencing was blood. The CDR3, as DNA: TGTGCCAGCAGTTTTGAGGGGACAGGTTCCTACGAGCAGTACTTC. Amino acid sequence: CASSFEGTGSYEQYF.